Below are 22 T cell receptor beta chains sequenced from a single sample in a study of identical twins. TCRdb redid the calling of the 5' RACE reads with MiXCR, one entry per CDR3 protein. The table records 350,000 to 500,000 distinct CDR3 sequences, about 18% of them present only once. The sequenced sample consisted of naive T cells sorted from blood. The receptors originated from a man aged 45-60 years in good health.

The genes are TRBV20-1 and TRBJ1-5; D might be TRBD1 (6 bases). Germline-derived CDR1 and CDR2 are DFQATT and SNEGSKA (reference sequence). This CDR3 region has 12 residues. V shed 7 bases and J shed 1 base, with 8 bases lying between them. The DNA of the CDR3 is TGCAGTGTCGGGACAAGCAATCAGCCCCAGCATTTT. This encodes CSVGTSNQPQHF.

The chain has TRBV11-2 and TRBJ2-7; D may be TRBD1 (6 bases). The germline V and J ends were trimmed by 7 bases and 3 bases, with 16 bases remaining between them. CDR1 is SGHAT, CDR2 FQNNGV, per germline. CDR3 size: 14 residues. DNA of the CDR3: TGTGCCAGCACCGAACCGAACAGGGACTACGAGCAGTACTTC. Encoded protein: CASTEPNRDYEQYF. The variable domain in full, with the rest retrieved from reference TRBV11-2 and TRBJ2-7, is EAGVAQSPRYKIIEKRQSVAFWCNPISGHATLYWYQQILGQGPKLLIQFQNNGVVDDSQLPKDRFSAERLKGVDSTLKIQPAKLEDSAVYLCASTEPNRDYEQYFGPGTRLTVT.

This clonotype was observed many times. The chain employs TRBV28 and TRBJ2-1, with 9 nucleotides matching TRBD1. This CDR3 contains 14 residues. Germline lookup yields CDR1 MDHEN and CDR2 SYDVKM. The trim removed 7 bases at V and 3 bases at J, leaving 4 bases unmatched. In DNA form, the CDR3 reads TGTGCCAGCACGACAGGGGGAAACTACAATGAGCAGTTCTTC. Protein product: CASTTGGNYNEQFF.

Here the CDR3 DNA reads TGCAGTGCTAGAGTACAGGGGGTGTACCAAGAGACCCAGTACTTC. It codes for CSARVQGVYQETQYF. The rearrangement links TRBV20-1 to TRBJ2-5; TRBD1 agrees at 8 bases. The CDR3 covers 15 residues. V trimming: 1 base; J trimming: 0 bases; junction bases outside the gene matches: 4. Germline assignment: CDR1 DFQATT and CDR2 SNEGSKA (reference sequence).

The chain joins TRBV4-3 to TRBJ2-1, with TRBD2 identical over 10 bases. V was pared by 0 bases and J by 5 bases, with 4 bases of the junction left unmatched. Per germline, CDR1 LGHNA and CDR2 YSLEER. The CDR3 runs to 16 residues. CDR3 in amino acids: CASSQEAGLANNEQFF. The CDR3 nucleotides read TGCGCCAGCAGCCAAGAGGCGGGACTAGCGAACAATGAGCAGTTCTTC.

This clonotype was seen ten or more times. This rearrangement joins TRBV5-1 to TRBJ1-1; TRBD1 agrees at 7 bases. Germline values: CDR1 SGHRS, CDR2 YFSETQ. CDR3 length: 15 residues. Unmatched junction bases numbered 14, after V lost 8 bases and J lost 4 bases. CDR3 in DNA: TGCGCCAGTCGGGAAATAACAGGGGTAGGCACTGAAGCTTTCTTT. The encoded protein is CASREITGVGTEAFF.

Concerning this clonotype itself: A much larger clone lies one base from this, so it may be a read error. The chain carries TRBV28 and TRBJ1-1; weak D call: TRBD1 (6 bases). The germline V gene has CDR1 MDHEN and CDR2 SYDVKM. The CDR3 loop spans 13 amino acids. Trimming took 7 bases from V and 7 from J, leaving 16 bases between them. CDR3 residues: CASTPGEGGEAFF. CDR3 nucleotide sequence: TGTGCCAGCACCCCAGGGGAAGGGGGTGAAGCTTTCTTT.

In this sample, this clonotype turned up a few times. The CDR3 nucleotides are TGTGCCACCAGCGGAAGAGGACGGGGACCCGGGGAGCTGTTTTTT. Its translation is CATSGRGRGPGELFF. The J gene is TRBJ2-2, the V gene TRBV15; D tentatively fits TRBD1 or TRBD2 (5 bases each). This CDR3 is 15 amino acids long. Germline V gene sequence: CDR1 LNHNV, CDR2 YYDKDF (reference sequence). Trimming removed 5 bases at V and 6 bases at J, with 16 bases between.

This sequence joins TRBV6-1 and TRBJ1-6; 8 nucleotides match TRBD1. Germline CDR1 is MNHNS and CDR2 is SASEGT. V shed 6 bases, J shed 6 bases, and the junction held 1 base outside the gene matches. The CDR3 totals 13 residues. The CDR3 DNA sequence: TGTGCCAGCAGGGGGACAGGTAATTCACCCCTCCACTTT. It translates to CASRGTGNSPLHF.

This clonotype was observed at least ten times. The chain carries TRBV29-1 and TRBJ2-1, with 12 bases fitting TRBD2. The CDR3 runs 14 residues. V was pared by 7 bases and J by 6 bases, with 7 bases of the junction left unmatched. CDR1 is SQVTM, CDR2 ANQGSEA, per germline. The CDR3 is CSAPGTSGFNEQFF. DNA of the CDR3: TGCAGCGCCCCCGGGACTAGCGGGTTCAATGAGCAGTTCTTC.

This CDR3 is CASSQVGLGGYEQFF. The CDR3 DNA reads as TGCGCCAGCAGCCAAGTTGGGCTAGGAGGTTATGAGCAGTTCTTC. V gene TRBV4-3 combines with J gene TRBJ2-1; possible D gene TRBD2, 5 bases. Germline V gene lookup returns CDR1 LGHNA and CDR2 YSLEER. The CDR3 loop spans 15 amino acids. Trimming left V 1 base short and J 8 bases short, with 15 bases between.

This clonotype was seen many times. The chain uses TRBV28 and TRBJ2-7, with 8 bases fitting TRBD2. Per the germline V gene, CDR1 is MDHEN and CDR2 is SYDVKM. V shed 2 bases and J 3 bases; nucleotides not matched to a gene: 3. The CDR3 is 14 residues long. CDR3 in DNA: TGTGCCAGCAGTTTACCCGGGACTAGCTACGAGCAGTACTTC. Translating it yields CASSLPGTSYEQYF.

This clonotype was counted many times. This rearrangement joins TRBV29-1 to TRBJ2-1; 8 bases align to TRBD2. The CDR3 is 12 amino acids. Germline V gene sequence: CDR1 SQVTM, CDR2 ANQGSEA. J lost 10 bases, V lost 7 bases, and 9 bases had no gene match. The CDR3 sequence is CSAGRGFNEQFF. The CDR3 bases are TGCAGCGCCGGGAGGGGGTTTAACGAGCAGTTCTTC.

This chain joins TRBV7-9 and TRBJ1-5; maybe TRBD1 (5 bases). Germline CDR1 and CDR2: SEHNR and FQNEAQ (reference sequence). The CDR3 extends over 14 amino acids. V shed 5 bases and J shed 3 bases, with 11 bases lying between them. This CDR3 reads CASSPWGDNQPQHF. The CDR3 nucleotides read TGTGCCAGCAGCCCCTGGGGGGACAATCAGCCCCAGCATTTT.

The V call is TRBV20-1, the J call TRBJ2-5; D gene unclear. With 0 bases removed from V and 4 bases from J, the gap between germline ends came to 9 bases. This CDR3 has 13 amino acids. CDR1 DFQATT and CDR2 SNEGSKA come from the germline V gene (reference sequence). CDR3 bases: TGCAGTGCTAGAGATCTTAGCACAGAGACCCAGTACTTC. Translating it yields CSARDLSTETQYF.

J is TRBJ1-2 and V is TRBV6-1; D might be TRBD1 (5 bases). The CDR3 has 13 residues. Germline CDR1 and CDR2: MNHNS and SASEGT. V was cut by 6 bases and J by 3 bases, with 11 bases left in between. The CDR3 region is CASRAGTDYGYTF. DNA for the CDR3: TGTGCCAGCAGGGCCGGGACGGACTATGGCTACACCTTC.

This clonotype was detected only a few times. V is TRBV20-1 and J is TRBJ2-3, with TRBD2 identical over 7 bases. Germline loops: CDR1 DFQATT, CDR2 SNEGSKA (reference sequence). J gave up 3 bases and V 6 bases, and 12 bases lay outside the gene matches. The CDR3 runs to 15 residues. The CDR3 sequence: CSAPPGGSLTDTQYF. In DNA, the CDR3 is TGCAGTGCCCCACCCGGGGGGTCCCTGACAGATACGCAGTATTTT.

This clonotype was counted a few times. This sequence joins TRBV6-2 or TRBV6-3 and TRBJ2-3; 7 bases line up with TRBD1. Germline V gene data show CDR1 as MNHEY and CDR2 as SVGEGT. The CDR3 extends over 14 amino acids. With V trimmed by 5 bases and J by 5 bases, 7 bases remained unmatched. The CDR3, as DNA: TGTGCCAGCAGTAAGACAGGGACCGGAGATACGCAGTATTTT. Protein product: CASSKTGTGDTQYF.

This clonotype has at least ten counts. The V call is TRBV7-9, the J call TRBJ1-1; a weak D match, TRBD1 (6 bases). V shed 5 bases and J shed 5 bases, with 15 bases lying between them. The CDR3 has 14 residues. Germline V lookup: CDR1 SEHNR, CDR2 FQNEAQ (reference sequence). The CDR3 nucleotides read TGTGCCAGCAGCGAGCAGGGGTCCCTAACTGAAGCTTTCTTT. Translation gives CASSEQGSLTEAFF.

CDR3 in amino acids: CASSLTGGTSYNEQFF. CDR3 nucleotides: TGTGCCAGCAGCTTAACCGGGGGGACCTCCTACAATGAGCAGTTCTTC. The chain has TRBV7-9 and TRBJ2-1, with 7 positions matching TRBD2. From germline, CDR1 is SEHNR and CDR2 FQNEAQ (reference sequence). V was pared by 2 bases and J by 0 bases, with 4 bases of the junction left unmatched. The CDR3 sequence is 16 residues long.

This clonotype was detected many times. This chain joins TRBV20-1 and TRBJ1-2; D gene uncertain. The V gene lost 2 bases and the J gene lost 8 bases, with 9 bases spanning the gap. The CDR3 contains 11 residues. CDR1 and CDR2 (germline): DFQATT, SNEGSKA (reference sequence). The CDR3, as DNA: TGCAGTGCTAGAACCGAGAGGGGCTACACCTTC. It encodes CSARTERGYTF.

The CDR3 region is CASGGSGSLYQETQYF. In nucleotides, the CDR3 is TGTGCCAGCGGGGGTAGCGGGAGCCTGTACCAAGAGACCCAGTACTTC. J is TRBJ2-5 and V is TRBV7-9, with TRBD2 matching over 9 bases. The CDR3 length is 16 residues. The germline CDR1 and CDR2 sequences are SEHNR and FQNEAQ (reference sequence). Trimming cost V 8 bases and J 0 bases; bases outside gene matches: 10.